This note documents a single T cell receptor (beta chain) sequence. No cognate antigen has been identified for it. No base-level quality is on record; no much larger clone is a single base apart. This sample was included in a study of patients and donors after allogeneic stem cell transplantation (TCRdb year 2020). The CDR3 measures 15 amino acids from cysteine to phenylalanine. Only the CDR3 DNA is retained, 45 bases long and in frame from the first base. V is clipped by 0 bases and J by 4 bases, and the sequence between their germline boundaries is 13 bases long. Based on the germline V gene, the CDR1 and CDR2 sequences are SGHRS and YFSETQ. Preparation of the library involved RT-PCR. TCRdb lists the instrument as NextSeq 550. Using fastp at Q25 and MiXCR, TCRdb reprocessed the public reads and kept productive beta chains. CDR3 protein duplicates are merged, each entry listing the most common genes and DNA. Within this sample are some 200,000 distinct CDR3 sequences, with around two fifths of them counted one time only. Of the sample, 33% falls within the top ten clones.

This TCR derives from a human donor who was either an allogeneic HSCT recipient or a stem cell or donor lymphocyte infusion donor (not recorded which). It is not recorded whose cells these are; they may come from a transplant donor. This sequence uses TRBV5-1 and TRBJ1-1, with no confidently assigned D gene. The sample comprised blood, either unsorted or a sorted T cell fraction (not recorded which). The encoded CDR3 is CASSLEGLGGTEAFF. The DNA sequence reads TGCGCCAGCAGCTTGGAAGGGCTGGGAGGCACTGAAGCTTTCTTT.